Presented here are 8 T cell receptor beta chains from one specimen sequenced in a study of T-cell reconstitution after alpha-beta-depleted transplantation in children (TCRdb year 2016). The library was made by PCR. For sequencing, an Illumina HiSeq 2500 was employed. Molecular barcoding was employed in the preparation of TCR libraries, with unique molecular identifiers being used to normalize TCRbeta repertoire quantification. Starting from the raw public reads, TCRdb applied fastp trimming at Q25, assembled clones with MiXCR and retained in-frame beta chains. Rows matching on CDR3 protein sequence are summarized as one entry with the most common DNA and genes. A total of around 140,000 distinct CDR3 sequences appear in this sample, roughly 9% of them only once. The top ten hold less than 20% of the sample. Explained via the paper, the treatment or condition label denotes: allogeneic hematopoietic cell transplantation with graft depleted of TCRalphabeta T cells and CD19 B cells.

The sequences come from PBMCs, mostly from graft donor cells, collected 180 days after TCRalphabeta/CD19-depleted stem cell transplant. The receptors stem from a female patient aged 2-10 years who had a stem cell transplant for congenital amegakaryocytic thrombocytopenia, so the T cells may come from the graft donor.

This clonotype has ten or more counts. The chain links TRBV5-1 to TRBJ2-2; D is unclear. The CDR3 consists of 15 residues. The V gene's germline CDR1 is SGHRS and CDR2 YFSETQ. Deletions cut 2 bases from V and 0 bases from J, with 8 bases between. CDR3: CASSFSHPNTGELFF. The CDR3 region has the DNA TGCGCCAGCAGCTTCTCTCACCCGAACACCGGGGAGCTGTTTTTT.

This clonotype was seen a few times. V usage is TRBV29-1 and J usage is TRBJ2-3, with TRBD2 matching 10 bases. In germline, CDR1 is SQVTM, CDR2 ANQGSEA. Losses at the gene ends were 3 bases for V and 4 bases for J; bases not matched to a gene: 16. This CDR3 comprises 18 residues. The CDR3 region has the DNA TGCAGCGTTGATTCCCTATTGGTGGTAGCGGGAGGTGCAGATACGCAGTATTTT. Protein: CSVDSLLVVAGGADTQYF.

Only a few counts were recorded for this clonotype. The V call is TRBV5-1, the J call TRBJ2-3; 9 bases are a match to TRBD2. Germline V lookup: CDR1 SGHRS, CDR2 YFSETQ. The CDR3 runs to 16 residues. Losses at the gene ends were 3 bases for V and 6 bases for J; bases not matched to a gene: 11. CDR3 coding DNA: TGCGCCAGCAGCTACCAGACTAGCGGCAGGAGGGATACGCAGTATTTT. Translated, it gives CASSYQTSGRRDTQYF.

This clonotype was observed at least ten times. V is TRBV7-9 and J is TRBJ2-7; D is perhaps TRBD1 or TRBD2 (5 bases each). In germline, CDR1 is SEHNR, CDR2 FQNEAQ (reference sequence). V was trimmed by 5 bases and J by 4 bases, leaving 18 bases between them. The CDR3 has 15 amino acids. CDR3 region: CASSPENMGEYEQYF. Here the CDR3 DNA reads TGTGCCAGCAGCCCCGAAAATATGGGGGAATACGAGCAGTACTTC. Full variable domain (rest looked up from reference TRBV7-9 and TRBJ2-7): DTGVSQNPRHKITKRGQNVTFRCDPISEHNRLYWYRQTLGQGPEFLTYFQNEAQLEKSRLLSDRFSAERPKGSFSTLEIQRTEQGDSAMYLCASSPENMGEYEQYFGPGTRLTVT.

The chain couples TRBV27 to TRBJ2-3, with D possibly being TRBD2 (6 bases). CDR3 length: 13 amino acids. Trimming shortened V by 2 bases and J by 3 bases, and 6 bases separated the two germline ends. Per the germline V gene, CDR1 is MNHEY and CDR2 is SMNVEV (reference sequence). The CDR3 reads CASSLGTTDTQYF. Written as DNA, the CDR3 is TGTGCCAGCAGTTTAGGGACTACAGATACGCAGTATTTT.

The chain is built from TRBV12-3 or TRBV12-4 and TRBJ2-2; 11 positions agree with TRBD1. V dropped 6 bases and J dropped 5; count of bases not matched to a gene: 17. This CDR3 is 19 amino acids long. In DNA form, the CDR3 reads TGTGCCAGCAGAGATACTCGGGACAGGGGGATGAAAAGGACCGGGGAGCTGTTTTTT. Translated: CASRDTRDRGMKRTGELFF.

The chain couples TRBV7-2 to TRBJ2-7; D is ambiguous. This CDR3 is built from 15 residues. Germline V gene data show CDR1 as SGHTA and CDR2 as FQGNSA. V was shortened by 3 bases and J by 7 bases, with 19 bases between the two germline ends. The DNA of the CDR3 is TGTGCCAGCAGCTTCTCACCGTACCCCTCTTGGGAGCAGTACTTC. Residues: CASSFSPYPSWEQYF.

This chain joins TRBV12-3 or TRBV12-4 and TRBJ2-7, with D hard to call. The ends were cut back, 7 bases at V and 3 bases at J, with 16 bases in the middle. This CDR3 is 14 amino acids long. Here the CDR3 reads CASTKDGTLYEQYF. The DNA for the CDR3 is TGTGCCAGCACCAAAGACGGAACCCTCTACGAGCAGTACTTC.